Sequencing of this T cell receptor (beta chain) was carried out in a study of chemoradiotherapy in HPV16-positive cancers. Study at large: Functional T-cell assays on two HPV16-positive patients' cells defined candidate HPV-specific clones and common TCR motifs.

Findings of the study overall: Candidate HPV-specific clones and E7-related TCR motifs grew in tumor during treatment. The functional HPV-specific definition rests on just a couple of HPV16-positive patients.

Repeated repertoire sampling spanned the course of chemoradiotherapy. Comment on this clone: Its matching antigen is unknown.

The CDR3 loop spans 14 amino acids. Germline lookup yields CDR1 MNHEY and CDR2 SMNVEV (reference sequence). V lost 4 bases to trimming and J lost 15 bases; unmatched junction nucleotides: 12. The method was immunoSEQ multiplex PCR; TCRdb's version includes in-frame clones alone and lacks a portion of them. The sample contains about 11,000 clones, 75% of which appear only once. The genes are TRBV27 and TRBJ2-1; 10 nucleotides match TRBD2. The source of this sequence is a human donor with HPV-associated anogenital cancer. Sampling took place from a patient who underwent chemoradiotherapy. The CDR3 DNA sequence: TGTGCCAGCAGTTCACAGCGGGAGGGCCAGTGGCTGTTCTTC. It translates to CASSSQREGQWLFF.